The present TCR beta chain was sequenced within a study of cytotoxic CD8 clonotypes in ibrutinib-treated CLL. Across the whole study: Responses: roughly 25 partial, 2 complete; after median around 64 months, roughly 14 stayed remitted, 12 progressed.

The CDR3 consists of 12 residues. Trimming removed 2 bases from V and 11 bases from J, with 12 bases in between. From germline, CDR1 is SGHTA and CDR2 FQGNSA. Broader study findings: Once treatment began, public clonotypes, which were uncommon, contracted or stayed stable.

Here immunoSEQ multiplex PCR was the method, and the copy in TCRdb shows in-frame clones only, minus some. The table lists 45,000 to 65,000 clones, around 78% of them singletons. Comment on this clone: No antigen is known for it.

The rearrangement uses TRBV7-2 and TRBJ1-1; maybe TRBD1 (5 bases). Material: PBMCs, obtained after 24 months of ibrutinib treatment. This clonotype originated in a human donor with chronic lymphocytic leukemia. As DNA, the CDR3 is TGTGCCAGCAGCTTAAGGGCAGGGCGGGCTTTCTTT. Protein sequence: CASSLRAGRAFF.